The 18 T cell receptor beta chains presented below share a single source sample, sequenced in a study of response to subunit inactivated influenza vaccine. TCRdb analysed the RT-PCR reads with MiXCR anew, one entry per CDR3 protein. Among some 180,000 distinct CDR3 sequences listed, about 9.3% were seen once. Sample: non-naive T cells sorted from PBMCs, taken on the day of vaccination. The receptors originated from a man in his forties or fifties who received an inactivated influenza vaccine.

This clonotype was observed many times. This sequence joins TRBV24-1 and TRBJ1-6; D is ambiguous. V was trimmed by 3 bases and J by 10 bases, leaving 3 bases between them. CDR1 and CDR2 from the germline V gene are KGHDR and SFDVKD. The CDR3 is 11 residues long. The CDR3 nucleotides are TGTGCCACCAGTGATGAATCACCCCTCCACTTT. Translation: CATSDESPLHF.

This clonotype was observed many times. V gene TRBV4-3 combines with J gene TRBJ1-2; the D gene is possibly TRBD1 (6 bases). This CDR3 comprises 16 residues. CDR1 and CDR2 (germline): LGHNA, YSLEER. V lost 0 bases and J 4 bases, leaving 15 bases between the germline ends. DNA of the CDR3: TGCGCCAGCAGCCAAGATCCCCAGGGACATGGCTATGGCTACACCTTC. Translating it yields CASSQDPQGHGYGYTF.

The V and J genes are TRBV7-9 and TRBJ2-3; TRBD2 aligns across 9 bases. Germline V gene sequence: CDR1 SEHNR, CDR2 FQNEAQ (reference sequence). The CDR3 totals 15 residues. Trimming cost V 5 bases and J 0 bases; bases outside gene matches: 3. The CDR3 loop is CASSDLAGSTDTQYF. CDR3 DNA: TGTGCCAGCAGCGACCTAGCGGGGAGCACAGATACGCAGTATTTT.

Many counts were recorded for this clonotype. The CDR3 nucleotides read TGTGCCAGCTCACAGGGGACACAAAATGAGCAGTTCTTC. This codes for CASSQGTQNEQFF. This chain uses TRBV18 with TRBJ2-1; possible D gene TRBD1, 6 bases. From germline, CDR1 is KGHSH and CDR2 LQKENI. The CDR3 has 13 amino acids. V was clipped by 4 bases and J by 7 bases, with 11 bases between them.

This clonotype was picked up a small number of times. This sequence joins TRBV4-3 and TRBJ2-3, with TRBD2 matching over 11 bases. The CDR3 runs to 14 residues. Germline V gene sequence: CDR1 LGHNA, CDR2 YSLEER. Germline trimming cut 2 bases from V and 7 bases from J; bases unmatched to any gene: 2. CDR3 nucleotide sequence: TGCGCCAGCAGCCAAACTAGCGGGAGTTATACGCAGTATTTT. Its protein product is CASSQTSGSYTQYF.

The chain combines TRBV28 with TRBJ2-5; no firm D call. Germline V gives CDR1 MDHEN, CDR2 SYDVKM. This CDR3 has 14 amino acids. V was trimmed by 2 bases and J by 4 bases, leaving 11 bases between them. The CDR3 here is CASSLRPVPETQYF. The CDR3 DNA sequence: TGTGCCAGCAGTTTACGGCCGGTCCCAGAGACCCAGTACTTC. The complete variable domain, with remaining parts taken from reference TRBV28 and TRBJ2-5, reads DVKVTQSSRYLVKRTGEKVFLECVQDMDHENMFWYRQDPGLGLRLIYFSYDVKMKEKGDIPEGYSVSREKKERFSLILESASTNQTSMYLCASSLRPVPETQYFGPGTRLLVL.

This clonotype was counted at least ten times. V and J are TRBV20-1 and TRBJ2-5; 8 bases are a match to TRBD1. Per germline, CDR1 DFQATT and CDR2 SNEGSKA (reference sequence). Trimming at V came to 7 bases and at J to 1 base, leaving 5 bases not matched to a gene. The CDR3 has 13 residues. The CDR3 DNA is TGCAGTGTCAACAGGGGGAGCCAAGAGACCCAGTACTTC. It encodes CSVNRGSQETQYF.

There are a few counts of this clonotype. The chain carries TRBV7-8 and TRBJ1-6; unclear D gene. This CDR3 is built from 18 residues. The V gene lost 1 base and the J gene lost 0 bases, with 13 bases spanning the gap. Germline CDR1 and CDR2: SGHVS and FQNEAQ. The CDR3 loop is CASSLVSRASSYNSPLHF. As DNA, the CDR3 is TGTGCCAGCAGCTTAGTTTCGCGGGCGAGCTCCTATAATTCACCCCTCCACTTT.

This clonotype was recorded at least ten times. J is TRBJ2-1 and V is TRBV24-1, with D perhaps given as TRBD1 or TRBD2 (6 bases each). The CDR3 contains 16 residues. V was shortened by 5 bases and J by 8 bases, with 21 bases between the two germline ends. Germline loops: CDR1 KGHDR, CDR2 SFDVKD. The chain's CDR3 is CATSASSGRGGDEQFF. The CDR3 DNA reads TGTGCCACCAGTGCCTCCTCGGGCAGGGGCGGGGATGAGCAGTTCTTC.

V and J are TRBV6-2 or TRBV6-3 and TRBJ2-5; tentative D call: TRBD2 (6 bases). This CDR3 spans 13 amino acids. V lost 6 bases and J 1 base, leaving 9 bases between the germline ends. The germline gives CDR1 MNHEY, CDR2 SVGEGT. The CDR3 DNA is TGTGCCAGCAGGCGGGATCTCCAAGAGACCCAGTACTTC. As protein: CASRRDLQETQYF.

This clonotype was seen a few times. V and J are TRBV5-8 and TRBJ2-7, with D perhaps TRBD1 (5 bases). Germline lookup yields CDR1 SGHTS and CDR2 YDEGEE. V was clipped by 0 bases and J by 3 bases, with 10 bases between them. The CDR3 runs 14 residues. The CDR3 DNA follows: TGTGCCAGCAGCTTGGAGGGCAGGGTCTACGAGCAGTACTTC. It specifies CASSLEGRVYEQYF. Combining the CDR3 with reference TRBV5-8 and TRBJ2-7 gives the whole variable domain EAGVTQSPTHLIKTRGQQATLRCSPISGHTSVYWYQQALGLGLQFLLWYDEGEERNRGNFPPRFSGRQFPNYSSELNVNALELEDSALYLCASSLEGRVYEQYFGPGTRLTVT.

This clonotype appeared a few times. This sequence joins TRBV18 and TRBJ2-7, with TRBD1 as a possible D gene (5 bases). Trimming left V 6 bases short and J 6 bases short, with 15 bases between. Germline V CDR1 and CDR2: KGHSH, LQKENI. The CDR3 totals 13 residues. CDR3 nucleotides: TGTGCCAGCTCCCGAGCTAAGACAGCCGAGCAGTACTTC. It translates to CASSRAKTAEQYF.

This sequence joins TRBV9 and TRBJ2-5; D possibly corresponds to TRBD2 (6 bases). The V end was cut by 3 bases, the J end by 2 bases, with 14 bases between. This CDR3 has 15 amino acids. Germline loops: CDR1 SGDLS, CDR2 YYNGEE. The CDR3: CASSEHSAGQETQYF. The CDR3 coding sequence is TGTGCCAGCAGCGAACACTCGGCGGGGCAAGAGACCCAGTACTTC.

V usage is TRBV20-1 and J usage is TRBJ2-1; 8 bases map to TRBD2. J lost 9 bases, V lost 6 bases, and 16 bases had no gene match. The V gene's germline CDR1 is DFQATT and CDR2 SNEGSKA (reference sequence). CDR3 length: 15 amino acids. CDR3 sequence: CSARKGGTRLLEQFF. The CDR3 nucleotides are TGCAGTGCGCGCAAGGGCGGGACTAGACTGCTTGAGCAGTTCTTC.

CDR3 sequence: CASSESGTNYEQYF. The DNA of the CDR3 is TGCGCCAGCAGCGAATCCGGGACTAACTACGAGCAGTACTTC. The rearrangement joins TRBV5-1 to TRBJ2-7; 7 nucleotides agree with TRBD2. Looked up from germline, CDR1 is SGHRS and CDR2 is YFSETQ. The CDR3 has 14 residues. Germline trimming cut 4 bases from V and 3 bases from J; bases unmatched to any gene: 7. The full variable domain, in which reference TRBV5-1 and TRBJ2-7 provide the parts outside the CDR3, is KAGVTQTPRYLIKTRGQQVTLSCSPISGHRSVSWYQQTPGQGLQFLFEYFSETQRNKGNFPGRFSGRQFSNSRSEMNVSTLELGDSALYLCASSESGTNYEQYFGPGTRLTVT.

This sequence joins TRBV20-1 and TRBJ2-2; the D gene is possibly TRBD2 (6 bases). Germline V gene sequence: CDR1 DFQATT, CDR2 SNEGSKA (reference sequence). Trimming removed 3 bases at V and 2 bases at J, with 13 bases between. This CDR3 region has 15 residues. CDR3 nucleotide sequence: TGCAGTGCTAGGGGGGGTGGGGCAAACACCGGGGAGCTGTTTTTT. Protein product: CSARGGGANTGELFF.

A few counts support this clonotype. V and J are TRBV6-1 and TRBJ1-6, with 11 nucleotides matching TRBD1. V trimming: 5 bases; J trimming: 10 bases; junction bases outside the gene matches: 7. The CDR3 is made up of 15 amino acids. Per the germline V gene, CDR1 is MNHNS and CDR2 is SASEGT. CDR3 residues: CASSRRTGGGSPLHF. The DNA for the CDR3 is TGTGCCAGCAGTCGGCGGACAGGGGGCGGATCACCCCTCCACTTT.

This clonotype was seen repeatedly, ten times or more. The chain recombines TRBV24-1 with TRBJ2-5; 8 bases align to TRBD1. After removal of 4 bases from V and 7 bases from J, the junction contained 7 bases not matched to a gene. This CDR3 is 14 amino acids long. Per the germline V gene, CDR1 is KGHDR and CDR2 is SFDVKD. CDR3 coding DNA: TGTGCCACCAGTGACTATGGACAGGGCGGGACCCAGTACTTC. This codes for CATSDYGQGGTQYF.